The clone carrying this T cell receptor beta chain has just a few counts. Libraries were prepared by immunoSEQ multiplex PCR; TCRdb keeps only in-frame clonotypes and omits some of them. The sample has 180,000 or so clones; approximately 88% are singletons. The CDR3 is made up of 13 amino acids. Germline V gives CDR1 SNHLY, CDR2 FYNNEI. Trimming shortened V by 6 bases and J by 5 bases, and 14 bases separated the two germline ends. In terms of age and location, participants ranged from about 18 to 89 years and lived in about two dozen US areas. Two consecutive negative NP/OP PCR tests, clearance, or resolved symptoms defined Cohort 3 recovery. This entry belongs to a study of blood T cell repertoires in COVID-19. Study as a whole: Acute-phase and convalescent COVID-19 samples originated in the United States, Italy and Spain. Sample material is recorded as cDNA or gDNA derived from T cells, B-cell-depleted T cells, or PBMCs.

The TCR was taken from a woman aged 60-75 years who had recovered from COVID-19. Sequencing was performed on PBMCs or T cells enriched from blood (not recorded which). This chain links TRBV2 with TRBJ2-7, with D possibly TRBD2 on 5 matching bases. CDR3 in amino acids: CASRSVGEDEQYF. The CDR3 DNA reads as TGTGCCAGCAGATCGGTGGGAGAGGACGAGCAGTACTTC.